The 12 T cell receptor beta chains in this list originate from one sample, sequenced in a study of cytomegalovirus exposure and HLA in healthy donors. 13 Jbeta primers and 60 Vbeta primers were used for the PCR. Data came from immunoSEQ multiplex PCR; TCRdb stores just in-frame clones and leaves some out. The data hold 100,000 or so clones, with more than 65% observed a single time. The sample consisted of PBMCs. These TCRs come from a woman in her late teens or twenties in good health and CMV-seropositive.

The J gene is TRBJ2-7, the V gene TRBV18; 7 nucleotides agree with TRBD1. The germline V gene has CDR1 KGHSH and CDR2 LQKENI. V gave up 3 bases and J gave up 7 bases; unmatched junction bases: 6. The CDR3 is 13 amino acids. The CDR3 region is CASSPPGGGEQYF. The CDR3 coding sequence is TGTGCCAGCTCACCGCCAGGGGGTGGGGAGCAGTACTTC. The entire variable domain, with the rest obtained from reference TRBV18 and TRBJ2-7, is as follows: NAGVMQNPRHLVRRRGQEARLRCSPMKGHSHVYWYRQLPEEGLKFMVYLQKENIIDESGMPKERFSAEFPKEGPSILRIQQVVRGDSAAYFCASSPPGGGEQYFGPGTRLTVT.

The CDR3 spells CSVRGTSGNHYNEQFF. For the CDR3, the DNA is TGCAGCGTGCGGGGGACTAGCGGGAACCACTACAATGAGCAGTTCTTC. The chain links TRBV29-1 to TRBJ2-1; 13 bases align to TRBD2. V trimming: 6 bases; J trimming: 3 bases; junction bases outside the gene matches: 8. The CDR3 is 16 residues long. Germline V lookup: CDR1 SQVTM, CDR2 ANQGSEA.

The rearrangement joins TRBV11-2 to TRBJ1-3, with D maybe TRBD1 (5 bases). Trimming shortened V by 11 bases and J by 4 bases, and 21 bases separated the two germline ends. The CDR3 has 15 amino acids. Per the germline V gene, CDR1 is SGHAT and CDR2 is FQNNGV. In DNA form, the CDR3 reads TGTGCCGGGTGGCAGGGCGAATATAGCGGAAACACCATATATTTT. Amino acids: CAGWQGEYSGNTIYF.

V is TRBV30 and J is TRBJ2-6; perhaps TRBD1 as D (6 bases). V lost 2 bases, J lost 2 bases, and 10 bases lay in between. This CDR3 spans 15 amino acids. Germline lookup yields CDR1 GTSNPN and CDR2 SVGIG (reference sequence). The CDR3 nucleotides are TGTGCCTGGAGTTTTACAGGGACTGGGGCCAACGTCCTGACTTTC. Residues: CAWSFTGTGANVLTF.

The chain combines TRBV5-1 with TRBJ2-3, with 12 positions matching TRBD2. Germline loops: CDR1 SGHRS, CDR2 YFSETQ. The CDR3 covers 17 residues. With V trimmed by 4 bases and J by 4 bases, 10 bases remained unmatched. The CDR3 sequence is CASSLRPTSGSADTQYF. The CDR3 bases are TGCGCCAGCAGCCTCAGGCCGACTAGCGGGAGTGCAGATACGCAGTATTTT.

V and J are TRBV19 and TRBJ2-2; 9 bases match TRBD1. This CDR3 is built from 15 residues. With V trimmed by 7 bases and J by 4 bases, 7 bases remained unmatched. CDR1 is LNHDA, CDR2 SQIVND, per germline (reference sequence). This chain's CDR3 is CASKEQGASTGELFF. The CDR3 DNA reads as TGTGCCAGTAAGGAACAGGGGGCAAGCACCGGGGAGCTGTTTTTT.

J is TRBJ2-7 and V is TRBV5-1; TRBD2 aligns across 11 bases. Germline CDR1 reads SGHRS; CDR2 reads YFSETQ. V dropped 4 bases and J dropped 3; count of bases not matched to a gene: 6. The CDR3 is made up of 15 amino acids. CDR3 DNA: TGCGCCAGCAGCGTTGGGACTAGCGGAGACTACGAGCAGTACTTC. The encoded protein is CASSVGTSGDYEQYF.

The chain combines TRBV7-2 with TRBJ2-7; 7 bases are shared with TRBD2. Germline CDR1 SGHTA, CDR2 FQGNSA. After removal of 5 bases from V and 5 bases from J, the junction contained 9 bases not matched to a gene. The CDR3 extends over 14 amino acids. CDR3 loop: CASSAPGLSHEQYF. The CDR3 DNA is TGTGCCAGCAGCGCACCGGGACTAAGCCACGAGCAGTACTTC.

The J gene is TRBJ1-3, the V gene TRBV7-2, with 7 bases that match TRBD1. Germline-derived CDR1 and CDR2 are SGHTA and FQGNSA. V lost 5 bases, J lost 0 bases, and 7 bases stayed unmatched. This CDR3 contains 16 residues. DNA of the CDR3: TGTGCCAGCAGCCTACAGGACAGGCGCTCTGGAAACACCATATATTTT. This sequence encodes CASSLQDRRSGNTIYF.

This clone was counted only a few times. The chain uses TRBV7-3 and TRBJ2-3, with TRBD1 identical over 7 bases. V shed 5 bases and J 0 bases; nucleotides not matched to a gene: 5. Germline V gene sequence: CDR1 SGHTA, CDR2 FQGTGA. There are 15 residues in the CDR3. This CDR3 is CASSPTGYSTDTQYF. The CDR3 coding sequence is TGTGCCAGCAGCCCGACAGGGTATAGCACAGATACGCAGTATTTT. The variable domain in full, with the rest retrieved from reference TRBV7-3 and TRBJ2-3, is GAGVSQTPSNKVTEKGKYVELRCDPISGHTALYWYRQSLGQGPEFLIYFQGTGAADDSGLPNDRFFAVRPEGSVSTLKIQRTERGDSAVYLCASSPTGYSTDTQYFGPGTRLTVL.

V is TRBV6-4 and J is TRBJ2-5; 10 bases line up with TRBD2. V was clipped by 5 bases and J by 0 bases; unmatched bases: 3. Germline values: CDR1 MRHNA, CDR2 SNTAGT. CDR3 length: 15 amino acids. CDR3 residues: CASSQTSGNQETQYF. The DNA of the CDR3 is TGTGCCAGCAGTCAAACTAGCGGGAACCAAGAGACCCAGTACTTC.

V gene TRBV4-1 combines with J gene TRBJ2-5; 8 nucleotides line up with TRBD2. The CDR3 is made up of 15 amino acids. Germline trimming cut 2 bases from V and 4 bases from J; bases unmatched to any gene: 6. CDR1 is MGHRA and CDR2 is YSYEKL in the germline V gene. The CDR3 DNA sequence: TGCGCCAGCAGCCAACGGGTTGCGGGAGGAGAGACCCAGTACTTC. Translating gives CASSQRVAGGETQYF.